The source of this T cell receptor beta chain is a study of CD8 T cells in Susac syndrome. RNA totalling roughly 0.5 to 1 ug underwent reverse transcription with random hexamers. TCRdb processed the immunoSEQ multiplex PCR reads anew with MiXCR; each CDR3 protein has one entry. The data show about 300,000 distinct CDR3 sequences, 89% seen once. The germline V gene encodes CDR1 SEHNR and CDR2 FQNEAQ (reference sequence). The CDR3 length is 16 residues. Losses at the gene ends were 3 bases for V and 6 bases for J; bases not matched to a gene: 6. Sequencing was done on a sample of CD8+ T cells from PBMCs. This clonotype was obtained from a human donor with multiple sclerosis. J is TRBJ1-6 and V is TRBV7-9, with 9 bases identical to TRBD1. DNA of the CDR3: TGTGCCAGCAGCTTTTCCGGGACAGGGCTTAATTCACCCCTCCACTTT. Encoded protein: CASSFSGTGLNSPLHF.